This paragraph covers one T cell receptor (beta chain) sequence. This clone was seen just once. Its antigen specificity is not known. Base qualities are not provided; no much larger clone lies one nucleotide away. These data are taken from a study of blood T cell repertoires in COVID-19 (dated by TCRdb to the early 2020s). Study-level background: Samples from collaborators originated in the United States, Italy and Spain and spanned both the acute and convalescent phases of COVID-19. The repertoires were released in a freely available public database meant as a resource for research on the immune response to SARS-CoV-2. The dataset comprised deeply sampled blood TCRbeta repertoires from subjects exposed to, actively infected with, or recovered from COVID-19. Where available, HLA class I and class II types were taken from metadata supplied by the sample provider and were not determined by assay-based typing. Samples came from the ongoing ImmuneRACE study (first 160 participants) plus 1,254 subjects from 6 global collaborators. The material from the prospective study consisted of cDNA or gDNA derived from T cells, B-cell-depleted T cells, or PBMCs. Sample metadata almost always included a de-identified subject ID, COVID-19 status, age in years and sex.

The CDR3 starts with the cysteine, ends with the phenylalanine, and has 17 residues. Of all the DNA, just the CDR3 is kept, 51 bases in frame from base 1. Trimming leaves V shorter by 6 bases and J shorter by 0 bases, with the junction holding 6 bases beyond the gene matches. The germline V gene yields SGHTA for CDR1 and FQGNSA for CDR2. TCRbeta CDR3 regions were amplified from genomic DNA by means of the immunoSEQ Assay, a bias-controlled multiplex PCR. Under the source paper's analysis protocol: Within the assay, amplification of reference gene primers was used to estimate how many nucleated cells each sample contained. To quantify the absolute abundance of each unique TCRbeta CDR3 rearrangement, sequence reads were collapsed and filtered. For each sample, productive Simpson clonality was calculated as the square root of Simpson's diversity index across productive rearrangements. The table comes from immuneACCESS by way of TCRdb, which keeps in-frame sequences with V and J called. Part of the clones is missing from these tables; in studies checked, under half for an unresolved V gene and the rest for unknown reasons. V and J calls and clone size are given by that table; D and trimming were obtained from the DNA. The sample yields a few hundred thousand clones; around nine tenths were counted once. The ten largest clonotypes hold about 12% of the sample.

Overall study results and their limits: Clinical and demographic metadata were provided uncurated, with the amount varying by source and participant.

Whole blood was collected in K2EDTA tubes by collaborating institutions according to the institutions' own protocols. For TCRbeta analysis, collaborators shipped samples as frozen whole blood, isolated PBMCs, or DNA extracted from either of those sample types. The source material was peripheral blood. This chain is built from TRBV7-2 and TRBJ2-3, with 13 bases matching TRBD2. This sequence was found in a woman aged 55-69 years with acute or convalescent COVID-19. CDR3 protein: CASSYRLAGGSTDTQYF. The DNA reads as follows: TGTGCCAGCAGTTACAGACTAGCGGGGGGAAGCACAGATACGCAGTATTTT.